The 20 T cell receptor beta chains below come from one sample, sequenced in a study of blood T cell repertoires in COVID-19. Generated by immunoSEQ multiplex PCR, the TCRdb table keeps only in-frame clones and is missing some. The table lists hundreds of thousands of clones, 90% to 95% of them singletons. The material sequenced was PBMCs or T cells enriched from blood (not recorded which). These receptors all come from a woman aged 18-30 years who had recovered from COVID-19.

This clone has just one count. This rearrangement joins TRBV5-6 to TRBJ1-4, with D hard to call. The CDR3 spans 14 residues. Trimming removed 0 bases from V and 0 bases from J, with 3 bases in between. Germline V gene sequence: CDR1 SGHDT, CDR2 YYEEEE. The chain's CDR3 is CASSLEPTNEKLFF. In DNA form, the CDR3 reads TGTGCCAGCAGCTTGGAGCCAACTAATGAAAAACTGTTTTTT.

This clone was seen a handful of times. This chain joins TRBV24-1 and TRBJ2-1, with D possibly matching TRBD1 (5 bases). Trimming removed 5 bases from V and 8 bases from J, with 12 bases in between. There are 13 residues in the CDR3. Germline V gene data show CDR1 as KGHDR and CDR2 as SFDVKD. The CDR3 here is CATSAHGAYEQFF. The CDR3 nucleotides are TGTGCCACCAGTGCCCATGGGGCGTATGAGCAGTTCTTC.

CDR3 loop: CASSFGQGTEKLFF. The CDR3 DNA is TGTGCCAGCAGTTTCGGACAGGGTACTGAAAAACTGTTTTTT. The chain combines TRBV27 with TRBJ1-4; 8 bases map to TRBD1. CDR1 and CDR2 (germline): MNHEY, SMNVEV (reference sequence). The CDR3 extends over 14 amino acids. V lost 3 bases and J lost 7; bases outside the gene matches: 4.

This clone was seen only a few times. V gene TRBV11-2 combines with J gene TRBJ1-1; 9 bases match TRBD1. Germline V gene lookup returns CDR1 SGHAT and CDR2 FQNNGV. The length of the CDR3 is 15 residues. Trimming cost V 0 bases and J 11 bases; bases outside gene matches: 10. As DNA, the CDR3 is TGTGCCAGCAGCTTAGAAGAAAGGTGGACAGGGGTGGCTTTCTTT. Its protein product is CASSLEERWTGVAFF.

This chain uses TRBV28 with TRBJ1-2, with D perhaps TRBD1 (5 bases). V shed 3 bases and J shed 4 bases, with 12 bases lying between them. CDR1 MDHEN and CDR2 SYDVKM come from the germline V gene. This CDR3 contains 14 residues. The CDR3 nucleotides are TGTGCCAGCAGTTTGCCCATGACAGCCTATGGCTACACCTTC. It specifies CASSLPMTAYGYTF.

The rearrangement uses TRBV19 and TRBJ2-1; possible D gene TRBD1, 5 bases. The V end was cut by 5 bases, the J end by 10 bases, with 12 bases between. Looked up from germline, CDR1 is LNHDA and CDR2 is SQIVND (reference sequence). This CDR3 is 12 amino acids long. Written as DNA, the CDR3 is TGTGCCAGTAGTGTGGGGCGGATGGAGCAGTTCTTC. Amino acid sequence: CASSVGRMEQFF. The whole variable domain, filled in from reference TRBV19 and TRBJ2-1, reads DGGITQSPKYLFRKEGQNVTLSCEQNLNHDAMYWYRQDPGQGLRLIYYSQIVNDFQKGDIAEGYSVSREKKESFPLTVTSAQKNPTAFYLCASSVGRMEQFFGPGTRLTVL.

The CDR3, as DNA: TGTGCCAGCAGCCAAGAGACTTACACTGAAGCTTTCTTT. As protein: CASSQETYTEAFF. The chain links TRBV4-2 to TRBJ1-1; D remains ambiguous. Deletions cut 0 bases from V and 3 bases from J, with 5 bases between. This CDR3 has 13 amino acids. The germline CDR1 and CDR2 sequences are LGHNA and YNFKEQ.

The chain carries TRBV18 and TRBJ1-4; D call uncertain. Germline CDR1 and CDR2: KGHSH and LQKENI. Trimming removed 0 bases at V and 16 bases at J, with 15 bases between. The CDR3 is made up of 13 amino acids. CDR3 sequence reads: CASSPPGAMDQFF. DNA for the CDR3: TGTGCCAGCTCACCACCGGGAGCCATGGACCAGTTTTTT.

The rearrangement joins TRBV24-1 to TRBJ2-2, with 7 bases fitting TRBD2. Germline V gene data show CDR1 as KGHDR and CDR2 as SFDVKD. The junction had 0 bases not matched to a gene; V was cut back by 0 bases and J by 6 bases. This CDR3 contains 14 residues. The CDR3 is CATSDLGGAGELFF. CDR3 nucleotide sequence: TGTGCCACCAGTGATTTGGGGGGGGCCGGGGAGCTGTTTTTT.

The CDR3, as DNA: TGTGCCAGCAGTCAGGCCCGGTATGAGCAGTTCTTC. Translation gives CASSQARYEQFF. The chain is built from TRBV12-3 or TRBV12-4 and TRBJ2-1, with unresolved D. This CDR3 is 12 amino acids long. V was shortened by 5 bases and J by 8 bases, with 10 bases between the two germline ends.

The chain carries TRBV7-3 and TRBJ2-1; possibly TRBD2 for D (6 bases). Trimming stripped 3 bases from V and 0 bases from J, with 9 bases between. This CDR3 has 15 residues. Germline values: CDR1 SGHTA, CDR2 FQGTGA. The CDR3 DNA is TGTGCCAGCAGCTTTAGCGGAAGCTCCTACAATGAGCAGTTCTTC. It specifies CASSFSGSSYNEQFF.

The chain uses TRBV4-2 and TRBJ1-1, with TRBD1 matching over 7 bases. V dropped 4 bases and J dropped 1; count of bases not matched to a gene: 6. The CDR3 has 15 residues. The germline CDR1 and CDR2 sequences are LGHNA and YNFKEQ. CDR3 region: CASSPDRTTNTEAFF. CDR3 in DNA: TGTGCCAGCAGCCCGGACAGGACTACGAACACTGAAGCTTTCTTT.

This rearrangement joins TRBV20-1 to TRBJ1-6; no reliable D call. The length of the CDR3 is 14 residues. Trimming removed 3 bases at V and 6 bases at J, with 12 bases between. Germline-derived CDR1 and CDR2 are DFQATT and SNEGSKA (reference sequence). The CDR3 reads CSASSEAVNSPLHF. For the CDR3, the DNA is TGCAGTGCTAGTTCGGAGGCAGTTAATTCACCCCTCCACTTT.

The CDR3 bases are TGTGCCAGCAGCGTAGGGGGACTAGCGGGGGTGGCAGATACGCAGTATTTT. Translating gives CASSVGGLAGVADTQYF. This sequence joins TRBV9 and TRBJ2-3; 14 nucleotides agree with TRBD2. V lost 0 bases, J lost 4 bases, and 4 bases stayed unmatched. Germline lookup yields CDR1 SGDLS and CDR2 YYNGEE. The length of the CDR3 is 17 residues.

This chain links TRBV14 with TRBJ2-1, with TRBD2 identical over 13 bases. CDR1 and CDR2 from the germline V gene are SGHDN and FVKESK. Trimming cost V 5 bases and J 13 bases; bases outside gene matches: 11. The CDR3 totals 15 residues. As DNA, the CDR3 is TGTGCCAGCAGCAATCAAGGACTAGCGGGAGCGGAACAGTTCTTC. This codes for CASSNQGLAGAEQFF.

The DNA for the CDR3 is TGTGCCAGCAGCCAAGACCCACGAAATTGGACATATGGCTACACCTTC. Encoded protein: CASSQDPRNWTYGYTF. The rearrangement joins TRBV14 to TRBJ1-2, with D perhaps TRBD1 (5 bases). This CDR3 region has 16 residues. The germline CDR1 and CDR2 sequences are SGHDN and FVKESK. Deletions cut 0 bases from V and 5 bases from J, with 16 bases between.

The chain employs TRBV10-3 and TRBJ1-1; D gene unclear. The CDR3 length is 13 residues. Looked up from germline, CDR1 is ENHRY and CDR2 is SYGVKD. The germline V and J ends were trimmed by 0 bases and 6 bases, with 8 bases remaining between them. The CDR3 loop reads CAISESRLSEAFF. The CDR3 DNA follows: TGTGCCATCAGTGAGTCGAGGTTATCTGAAGCTTTCTTT.

J is TRBJ2-1 and V is TRBV5-4, with TRBD2 matching 8 bases. J lost 4 bases, V lost 2 bases, and 5 bases had no gene match. CDR3 size: 15 residues. CDR1 is SGHNT and CDR2 is YYREEE in the germline V gene (reference sequence). In DNA, the CDR3 is TGTGCCAGCAGCTTCACGCGGGAGGTTTACAATGAGCAGTTCTTC. This translates into CASSFTREVYNEQFF.

The DNA of the CDR3 is TGTGCCAGCAGCTTAGGGAGCGGGGGGAGCTCCTACGAGCAGTACTTC. Translating it yields CASSLGSGGSSYEQYF. The chain has TRBV7-6 and TRBJ2-7; 9 bases line up with TRBD2. J gave up 0 bases and V 1 base, and 4 bases lay outside the gene matches. Germline V gene data show CDR1 as SGHVS and CDR2 as FNYEAQ. CDR3 length equals 16 residues.

This sequence joins TRBV27 and TRBJ1-5; possible D gene TRBD1, 5 bases. Trimming took 6 bases from V and 1 from J, leaving 16 bases between them. CDR1 and CDR2 from the germline V gene are MNHEY and SMNVEV (reference sequence). The CDR3 totals 16 residues. As DNA, the CDR3 is TGTGCCAGCAGGCCCGGGACTTTCCCCAGCAATCAGCCCCAGCATTTT. Protein: CASRPGTFPSNQPQHF.